The 18 T cell receptor beta chains below all came from one sample that was sequenced in a study of molecular identifiers for immune sequencing clone quantification. From the PCR reads, TCRdb called clonotypes with MiXCR, one entry per CDR3 protein. Of approximately 550,000 distinct CDR3 sequences listed, around 23% are singletons. Sample: naive CD8+ T cells from blood, with Jurkat cell RNA spiked in. Regarding subset: FACS-sorted CD8+CD4-CCR7+CD45RA+ naive T cells. These receptors were obtained from a human donor in good health. Some libraries in this study had Jurkat cell RNA spiked in.

Many counts were recorded for this clonotype. The CDR3 sequence: CASSFTGPYEQYF. CDR3 bases: TGTGCCAGCAGCTTTACCGGGCCCTACGAGCAGTACTTC. J is TRBJ2-7 and V is TRBV7-9, with no clear D. CDR1 is SEHNR, CDR2 FQNEAQ, per germline (reference sequence). V lost 3 bases and J lost 2, with 8 bases in between. The CDR3 has 13 residues.

The sample holds a few counts of this clonotype. This chain connects TRBV19 to TRBJ1-5, with a possible D match to TRBD1 (5 bases). Between the trimmed V and J ends, which lost 10 bases and 1 base, there was a span of 11 bases. This CDR3 region has 13 residues. Germline-derived CDR1 and CDR2 are LNHDA and SQIVND (reference sequence). The CDR3 nucleotides read TGTGCCACAAGGGGCAGGAGCAATCAGCCCCAGCATTTT. Residues: CATRGRSNQPQHF. Complete variable domain (other parts from reference TRBV19 and TRBJ1-5): DGGITQSPKYLFRKEGQNVTLSCEQNLNHDAMYWYRQDPGQGLRLIYYSQIVNDFQKGDIAEGYSVSREKKESFPLTVTSAQKNPTAFYLCATRGRSNQPQHFGDGTRLSIL.

Concerning this clonotype: A much larger clone lies a single base off, so this may be a read error. This chain connects TRBV2 to TRBJ2-3; D is unclear. The CDR3 runs to 16 residues. The germline CDR1 and CDR2 sequences are SNHLY and FYNNEI. The CDR3, as DNA: TGTGCCTGCAGTTCCATTGTAGGGCTGGGGACAGATACGCAGTATTTT. Translation: CACSSIVGLGTDTQYF.

Concerning this clonotype itself: Just one base apart from a much larger clone, this may be a read error. V gene TRBV27 combines with J gene TRBJ1-5; TRBD2 might be the D (6 bases). The J call may not be correct, given that the DNA end is closer to TRBJ2-3. The CDR3 spans 14 residues. Germline CDR1 reads MNHEY; CDR2 reads SMNVEV (reference sequence). CDR3 amino acids: CASSFRGGNQPQYF. In nucleotides, the CDR3 is TGTGCCAGCAGTTTTCGGGGAGGCAATCAGCCCCAGTATTTT.

The rearrangement joins TRBV7-9 to TRBJ1-6; D is unclear. CDR3 length: 14 residues. Germline V lookup: CDR1 SEHNR, CDR2 FQNEAQ (reference sequence). V lost 5 bases and J 7 bases, leaving 12 bases between the germline ends. This chain's CDR3 is CASSTTFTNSPLHF. The CDR3 bases are TGTGCCAGCAGCACCACCTTCACGAATTCACCCCTCCACTTT.

V gene TRBV6-5 combines with J gene TRBJ2-1, with a possible D match to TRBD2 (5 bases). The germline V gene encodes CDR1 MNHEY and CDR2 SVGAGI. This CDR3 has 11 amino acids. The ends were cut back, 6 bases at V and 10 bases at J, with 10 bases in the middle. The CDR3 DNA follows: TGTGCCAGCAGAGAAAGCGGAGAGCAGTTCTTC. Residues: CASRESGEQFF.

J is TRBJ2-3 and V is TRBV6-2 or TRBV6-3; tentatively, D is TRBD1 (5 bases). The CDR3 has 17 amino acids. Germline-derived CDR1 and CDR2 are MNHEY and SVGEGT. V dropped 6 bases and J dropped 6 bases, with 25 bases sitting between them. In DNA, the CDR3 is TGTGCCAGCAGCCCCCCGGAACTCCCAGGGATCGACGATACGCAGTATTTT. This sequence encodes CASSPPELPGIDDTQYF.

The table lists this clonotype with many counts. The chain is built from TRBV6-1 and TRBJ1-1; 7 bases are a match to TRBD1. Losses at the gene ends were 6 bases for V and 4 bases for J; bases not matched to a gene: 14. The CDR3 covers 16 residues. In germline, CDR1 is MNHNS, CDR2 SASEGT. The CDR3 DNA sequence: TGTGCCAGCAGCGAACACTCTACAGGGGTAACCACTGAAGCTTTCTTT. Its protein product is CASSEHSTGVTTEAFF.

This clonotype has a count of ten or more. The chain joins TRBV7-9 to TRBJ2-3; D unclear. Germline assignment: CDR1 SEHNR and CDR2 FQNEAQ (reference sequence). The CDR3 is made up of 13 amino acids. V shed 4 bases and J shed 1 base, with 6 bases lying between them. The CDR3 protein is CASSSVGTDTQYF. CDR3 bases: TGTGCCAGCAGCTCTGTAGGCACAGATACGCAGTATTTT.

A note on this clonotype: One base away lies a much larger clone, so this may be a sequencing read error. This sequence joins TRBV13 and TRBJ2-6, with 7 nucleotides matching TRBD1. With V trimmed by 8 bases and J by 0 bases, 7 bases remained unmatched. There are 16 residues in the CDR3. Germline CDR1 is PRHDT and CDR2 is FYEKMQ (reference sequence). The CDR3 coding sequence is TGTGCCAGCGGCTCAGACAGGGACTCTGGGGCCAACGTCCTGACTTTC. Its protein product is CASGSDRDSGANVLTF.

The chain joins TRBV4-3 to TRBJ1-2, with D possibly matching TRBD1 (6 bases). The V end lost 0 bases, the J end lost 4 bases, and 15 bases lay between the germline ends. Germline V lookup: CDR1 LGHNA, CDR2 YSLEER. The CDR3 runs to 16 residues. The CDR3 protein is CASSQERGFSGYGYTF. DNA of the CDR3: TGCGCCAGCAGCCAAGAAAGGGGGTTTTCGGGCTATGGCTACACCTTC.

This clonotype has ten or more counts. This chain links TRBV16 with TRBJ1-1, with D unresolved. Germline CDR1 reads KGHSY; CDR2 reads FQNENV. Trimming cost V 2 bases and J 2 bases, with 6 bases left between them. The CDR3 consists of 13 residues. The CDR3 loop is CASSQRANTEAFF. The CDR3 bases are TGTGCCAGCAGCCAACGGGCCAACACTGAAGCTTTCTTT.

This clonotype occurred many times. V gene TRBV29-1 combines with J gene TRBJ2-7, with D hard to call. The germline CDR1 and CDR2 sequences are SQVTM and ANQGSEA. V lost 1 base to trimming and J lost 1 base, with 5 bases between them. The CDR3 spans 12 residues. Written as DNA, the CDR3 is TGCAGCGTTGAAGTCGGGTCCTACGAGCAGTACTTC. As protein: CSVEVGSYEQYF.

The chain couples TRBV9 to TRBJ2-7; D may be TRBD2 (6 bases). The V gene lost 0 bases and the J gene lost 2 bases, with 12 bases spanning the gap. The CDR3 totals 15 residues. The V gene's germline CDR1 is SGDLS and CDR2 YYNGEE. CDR3 protein: CASSVGVSGTYEQYF. The DNA of the CDR3 is TGTGCCAGCAGCGTAGGGGTTAGCGGAACCTACGAGCAGTACTTC.

This clonotype has a count of ten or more. The chain recombines TRBV20-1 with TRBJ2-7; D might be TRBD2 (5 bases). The V end was cut by 1 base, the J end by 6 bases, with 10 bases between. The CDR3 is made up of 12 amino acids. CDR1 and CDR2 (germline): DFQATT, SNEGSKA (reference sequence). CDR3 in DNA: TGCAGTGCTAGAGGTGACGGACTCGAGCAGTACTTC. As protein: CSARGDGLEQYF.

This chain connects TRBV7-9 to TRBJ1-6, with a tentative D call TRBD1 (5 bases). V lost 5 bases and J lost 6, with 11 bases in between. Per germline, CDR1 SEHNR and CDR2 FQNEAQ (reference sequence). The length of the CDR3 is 14 residues. The CDR3 reads CASSPLRGNSPLHF. DNA of the CDR3: TGTGCCAGCAGCCCGTTGAGGGGTAATTCACCCCTCCACTTT.

With respect to this clonotype: With a much larger clone just one base away, this may be a read error. This rearrangement joins TRBV7-9 to TRBJ1-4; D unresolved. The CDR3 extends over 13 amino acids. Germline V lookup: CDR1 SEHNR, CDR2 FQNEAQ (reference sequence). As DNA, the CDR3 is TGTGCCAGCAGCTTATTGGGGAAAGAAAACCTGTTTTTT. As protein: CASSLLGKENLFF.

This clonotype turned up a few times. The chain links TRBV6-6 to TRBJ2-1, with TRBD1 matching over 9 bases. CDR1 is MNHNY, CDR2 SVGAGI, per germline (reference sequence). The trim removed 7 bases at V and 7 bases at J, leaving 5 bases unmatched. The CDR3 totals 13 residues. CDR3 protein: CASTPGQGNEQFF. In DNA form, the CDR3 reads TGTGCCAGCACTCCGGGACAGGGAAATGAGCAGTTCTTC.